The source of this T cell receptor (beta chain) is a study of regulatory T cells in long-lasting Graves disease. Study-level results: Under persistent disease, TRBV28, TRBJ1-2 and TRBJ2-5 were used preferentially.

The TCR beta library used iRepertoire HTBI primers with Arm-PCR amplification of CDR3. TCRdb independently ran MiXCR on the multiplex PCR reads; one entry per CDR3 protein. The data contain approximately 390,000 distinct CDR3 sequences, 15% to 20% of them singletons. This clonotype was observed a few times. Its antigen is unknown. CDR1 is MDHEN, CDR2 SYDVKM, per germline. The CDR3 extends over 15 amino acids. V shed 5 bases and J shed 1 base, with 14 bases lying between them. Time point denoted: newly diagnosed GD, antithyroid drugs for less than 3 months. Extracted RNA from PBMCs served as the source of the TCR library. Investigators report Graves' disease was diagnosed under American Thyroid Association guidelines. This sample also appeared in a second study, on T cells in Graves' hyperthyroidism and ophthalmopathy.

The sample was peripheral blood mononuclear cells (PBMCs), taken at new diagnosis, from a patient treated with antithyroid drugs. The source of this sequence is a woman aged 18-29 years with Graves disease. This chain connects TRBV28 to TRBJ1-1, with no clear D. The CDR3 DNA reads as TGTGCCAGCAGTCCTTACCCACCAGAGAACACTGAAGCTTTCTTT. It encodes CASSPYPPENTEAFF.